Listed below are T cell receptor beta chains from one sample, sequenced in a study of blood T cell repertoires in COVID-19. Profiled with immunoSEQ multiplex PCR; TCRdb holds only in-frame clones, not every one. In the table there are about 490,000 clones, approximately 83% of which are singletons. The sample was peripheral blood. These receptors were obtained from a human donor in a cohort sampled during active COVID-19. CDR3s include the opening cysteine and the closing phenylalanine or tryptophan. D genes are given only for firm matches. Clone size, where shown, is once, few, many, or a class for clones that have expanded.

CDR3aa: CASSPYGTSGGLQETQYF
CDR3nt: TGCGCCAGCAGCCCATATGGGACTAGCGGGGGGTTACAAGAGACCCAGTACTTC
d_gene: TRBD2
v_gene: TRBV4-1
j_gene: TRBJ2-5
abundance: once

CDR3aa: CASSSQEAYEQYF
CDR3nt: TGCGCCAGCAGCAGCCAGGAGGCCTACGAGCAGTACTTC
d_gene: NA
v_gene: TRBV5-1
j_gene: TRBJ2-7
abundance: NA

CDR3aa: CAYVSSYNSPLHF
CDR3nt: TGTGCCTATGTTAGCTCCTATAATTCACCCCTCCACTTT
d_gene: NA
v_gene: TRBV30
j_gene: TRBJ1-6
abundance: NA

CDR3aa: CASSPGGRASKETQYF
CDR3nt: TGTGCCAGTAGTCCCGGTGGGAGGGCCAGTAAAGAGACCCAGTACTTC
d_gene: TRBD2
v_gene: TRBV19
j_gene: TRBJ2-5
abundance: NA

CDR3aa: CASSLLPSSGNTIYF
CDR3nt: TGTGCCAGCAGCCTCCTCCCTTCCTCTGGAAACACCATATATTTT
d_gene: NA
v_gene: TRBV7-2
j_gene: TRBJ1-3
abundance: NA

CDR3aa: CSASQAGGNQPQHF
CDR3nt: TGCAGTGCTAGTCAGGCCGGGGGCAATCAGCCCCAGCATTTT
d_gene: NA
v_gene: TRBV20-1
j_gene: TRBJ1-5
abundance: NA

CDR3aa: CSVLRDRESPLHF
CDR3nt: TGCAGCGTTCTCCGGGACAGGGAGTCACCCCTCCACTTT
d_gene: TRBD1
v_gene: TRBV29-1
j_gene: TRBJ1-6
abundance: once

CDR3aa: CASKTAKYEQYF
CDR3nt: TGTGCCAGCAAGACAGCGAAATACGAGCAGTACTTC
d_gene: NA
v_gene: TRBV21-1
j_gene: TRBJ2-7
abundance: NA

CDR3aa: CASKRSYNEQFF
CDR3nt: TGTGCCAGTAAGCGGAGCTACAATGAGCAGTTCTTC
d_gene: NA
v_gene: TRBV7-2
j_gene: TRBJ2-1
abundance: NA

CDR3aa: CASSFFGQASPGELFF
CDR3nt: TGTGCCAGCAGCTTTTTCGGACAGGCGTCCCCCGGGGAGCTGTTTTTT
d_gene: TRBD1
v_gene: TRBV7-8
j_gene: TRBJ2-2
abundance: NA

CDR3aa: CATSDSSSGSTYNEQFF
CDR3nt: TGTGCCACCAGTGATTCGTCTAGCGGGAGTACCTACAATGAGCAGTTCTTC
d_gene: TRBD2
v_gene: TRBV24-1
j_gene: TRBJ2-1
abundance: NA

CDR3aa: CASSVVGGRAAEEQFF
CDR3nt: TGTGCCAGCAGCGTAGTTGGCGGGAGGGCCGCCGAAGAGCAGTTCTTC
d_gene: TRBD2
v_gene: TRBV9
j_gene: TRBJ2-1
abundance: once

CDR3aa: CASSSGKGLPYEQYF
CDR3nt: TGTGCCAGCAGTAGCGGAAAAGGGCTTCCCTACGAGCAGTACTTC
d_gene: NA
v_gene: TRBV7-2
j_gene: TRBJ2-7
abundance: NA

CDR3aa: CASSLRAPGQGPYEQYF
CDR3nt: TGTGCCAGCAGCTTGCGGGCCCCGGGACAGGGCCCCTACGAGCAGTACTTC
d_gene: TRBD1
v_gene: TRBV5-4
j_gene: TRBJ2-7
abundance: NA

CDR3aa: CASSPYGSTGELFF
CDR3nt: TGTGCCAGCAGCCCCTACGGGTCCACCGGGGAGCTGTTTTTT
d_gene: NA
v_gene: TRBV3-1/TRBV3-2
j_gene: TRBJ2-2
abundance: once

CDR3aa: CASSRSGTSNNEQFF
CDR3nt: TGTGCCAGCAGCAGATCCGGGACTTCGAACAATGAGCAGTTCTTC
d_gene: NA
v_gene: TRBV7-8
j_gene: TRBJ2-1
abundance: NA

CDR3aa: CASSLLNSYSYEQYF
CDR3nt: TGTGCCAGCAGCTTGCTTAACTCTTACTCCTACGAGCAGTACTTC
d_gene: NA
v_gene: TRBV5-6
j_gene: TRBJ2-7
abundance: NA

CDR3aa: CASSLAGGLIVIGELFF
CDR3nt: TGCGCCAGCAGCTTGGCCGGGGGACTGATAGTCATCGGGGAGCTGTTTTTT
d_gene: NA
v_gene: TRBV5-1
j_gene: TRBJ2-2
abundance: once

CDR3aa: CASSRLAGSSETQYF
CDR3nt: TGTGCCAGCAGCCGACTAGCGGGTTCCTCGGAGACCCAGTACTTC
d_gene: TRBD2
v_gene: TRBV5-8
j_gene: TRBJ2-5
abundance: NA

CDR3aa: CASSGSGSSDTQYF
CDR3nt: TGTGCCAGCTCTGGTAGCGGGAGTTCAGATACGCAGTATTTT
d_gene: TRBD2
v_gene: TRBV7-9
j_gene: TRBJ2-3
abundance: few

CDR3aa: CASSYSGSVGDTQYF
CDR3nt: TGTGCCAGCAGCTATAGCGGGAGTGTAGGAGATACGCAGTATTTT
d_gene: TRBD2
v_gene: TRBV7-9
j_gene: TRBJ2-3
abundance: NA

CDR3aa: CASSLGTTISYEQYF
CDR3nt: TGTGCCAGCAGCCTCGGGACTACCATCTCCTACGAGCAGTACTTC
d_gene: TRBD2
v_gene: TRBV7-2
j_gene: TRBJ2-7
abundance: NA

CDR3aa: CASTRSGSYNSPLHF
CDR3nt: TGTGCCAGCACCAGATCGGGCTCCTATAATTCACCCCTCCACTTT
d_gene: NA
v_gene: TRBV7-8
j_gene: TRBJ1-6
abundance: NA

CDR3aa: CATSRELGASGQGEQYF
CDR3nt: TGTGCCACCAGCAGGGAGCTAGGGGCTAGCGGGCAAGGCGAGCAGTACTTC
d_gene: TRBD2
v_gene: TRBV15
j_gene: TRBJ2-7
abundance: NA

CDR3aa: CASSSQTQTRPEQYF
CDR3nt: TGTGCCAGCAGTTCTCAAACTCAAACCCGTCCCGAGCAGTACTTC
d_gene: NA
v_gene: TRBV6-5
j_gene: TRBJ2-7
abundance: NA

CDR3aa: CAFLATGGAFF
CDR3nt: TGTGCCTTCCTTGCGACCGGGGGAGCTTTCTTT
d_gene: NA
v_gene: TRBV30
j_gene: TRBJ1-1
abundance: few

CDR3aa: CASSPAGLVINNEQFF
CDR3nt: TGTGCCAGCAGCCCTGCGGGACTAGTGATCAACAATGAGCAGTTCTTC
d_gene: TRBD2
v_gene: TRBV3-1/TRBV3-2
j_gene: TRBJ2-1
abundance: NA

CDR3aa: CAISAGGSTDTQYF
CDR3nt: TGTGCCATCTCAGCGGGAGGGAGCACAGATACGCAGTATTTT
d_gene: TRBD2
v_gene: TRBV10-3
j_gene: TRBJ2-3
abundance: NA

CDR3aa: CASRPTAAVNTEAFF
CDR3nt: TGTGCCAGCAGGCCCACCGCCGCGGTGAACACTGAAGCTTTCTTT
d_gene: NA
v_gene: TRBV11-2
j_gene: TRBJ1-1
abundance: NA

CDR3aa: CASSLEGGISGGELFF
CDR3nt: TGTGCTAGCAGCTTAGAAGGAGGAATCTCTGGCGGGGAGCTGTTTTTT
d_gene: NA
v_gene: TRBV7-7
j_gene: TRBJ2-2
abundance: NA

CDR3aa: CASSLQAQHF
CDR3nt: TGTGCCAGCAGCTTGCAGGCACAGCATTTT
d_gene: NA
v_gene: TRBV5-8
j_gene: TRBJ1-5
abundance: NA

CDR3aa: CASSLPGTGGSETQYF
CDR3nt: TGCGCCAGCAGCTTGCCCGGGACAGGGGGCAGTGAGACCCAGTACTTC
d_gene: TRBD1
v_gene: TRBV5-1
j_gene: TRBJ2-5
abundance: NA

CDR3aa: CASSLYRETEAFF
CDR3nt: TGTGCCAGCAGCTTATATAGGGAGACTGAAGCTTTCTTT
d_gene: NA
v_gene: TRBV7-2
j_gene: TRBJ1-1
abundance: NA

CDR3aa: CASSPGLARGETQYF
CDR3nt: TGTGCCAGCAGTCCTGGACTAGCGCGAGGGGAGACCCAGTACTTC
d_gene: TRBD2
v_gene: TRBV7-3
j_gene: TRBJ2-5
abundance: NA

CDR3aa: CASSLGGVRPFEQYF
CDR3nt: TGTGCCAGCAGCTTGGGGGGAGTGAGGCCCTTCGAGCAGTACTTC
d_gene: NA
v_gene: TRBV7-9
j_gene: TRBJ2-7
abundance: NA

CDR3aa: CASSSQGVSNNEQFF
CDR3nt: TGTGCCAGCTCATCGCAGGGTGTCTCGAACAATGAGCAGTTCTTC
d_gene: NA
v_gene: TRBV18
j_gene: TRBJ2-1
abundance: few

CDR3aa: CASSYSQGNTEAFF
CDR3nt: TGTGCCAGCAGTTACTCGCAGGGAAACACTGAAGCTTTCTTT
d_gene: NA
v_gene: TRBV6-5
j_gene: TRBJ1-1
abundance: once

CDR3aa: CASSSRLAGVVEQFF
CDR3nt: TGTGCCAGCAGCTCCCGACTAGCGGGAGTTGTTGAGCAGTTCTTC
d_gene: TRBD2
v_gene: TRBV7-8
j_gene: TRBJ2-1
abundance: NA

CDR3aa: CASSANRGSHNEQFF
CDR3nt: TGTGCCAGCAGCGCAAATAGAGGCTCACACAATGAGCAGTTCTTC
d_gene: NA
v_gene: TRBV7-2
j_gene: TRBJ2-1
abundance: NA

CDR3aa: CASSSRAPDSNEQFF
CDR3nt: TGTGCCAGCAGTTCCAGGGCCCCAGATTCCAATGAGCAGTTCTTC
d_gene: NA
v_gene: TRBV6-5
j_gene: TRBJ2-1
abundance: NA

CDR3aa: CASSLETGSNTGELFF
CDR3nt: TGTGCCAGCAGCCTTGAGACAGGGTCGAACACCGGGGAGCTGTTTTTT
d_gene: TRBD1
v_gene: TRBV7-9
j_gene: TRBJ2-2
abundance: NA

CDR3aa: CASADIYNEQFF
CDR3nt: TGTGCCAGCGCGGATATCTACAATGAGCAGTTCTTC
d_gene: NA
v_gene: TRBV27
j_gene: TRBJ2-1
abundance: NA

CDR3aa: CAIGTGGGIEQFF
CDR3nt: TGTGCCATCGGCACAGGGGGTGGAATCGAGCAGTTCTTC
d_gene: TRBD1
v_gene: TRBV10-3
j_gene: TRBJ2-1
abundance: NA

CDR3aa: CSVPGGGTGELFF
CDR3nt: TGCAGCGTTCCGGGAGGAGGCACCGGGGAGCTGTTTTTT
d_gene: TRBD2
v_gene: TRBV29-1
j_gene: TRBJ2-2
abundance: once

CDR3aa: CASSFGVRGNTIYF
CDR3nt: TGTGCCAGCAGCTTCGGGGTCCGTGGAAACACCATATATTTT
d_gene: NA
v_gene: TRBV13
j_gene: TRBJ1-3
abundance: NA

CDR3aa: CASSLRLAGGPTDTQYF
CDR3nt: TGTGCCAGCAGCTTAAGGTTAGCGGGAGGGCCCACAGATACGCAGTATTTT
d_gene: TRBD2
v_gene: TRBV13
j_gene: TRBJ2-3
abundance: NA

CDR3aa: CASRPQGKGNQPQHF
CDR3nt: TGTGCCAGTAGGCCACAGGGGAAGGGCAATCAGCCCCAGCATTTT
d_gene: TRBD1
v_gene: TRBV19
j_gene: TRBJ1-5
abundance: NA

CDR3aa: CASSPYRTGGRSVSGNTIYF
CDR3nt: TGTGCCAGTAGTCCTTACCGGACAGGCGGTAGATCCGTCTCTGGAAACACCATATATTTT
d_gene: TRBD1
v_gene: TRBV19
j_gene: TRBJ1-3
abundance: NA

CDR3aa: CASSDSLAGGRKEQFF
CDR3nt: TGTGCCAGCAGTGATTCCCTAGCGGGAGGCCGGAAGGAGCAGTTCTTC
d_gene: TRBD2
v_gene: TRBV6-4
j_gene: TRBJ2-1
abundance: NA

CDR3aa: CATSPGQANTEAFF
CDR3nt: TGTGCCACCAGCCCCGGACAGGCGAACACTGAAGCTTTCTTT
d_gene: TRBD1
v_gene: TRBV15
j_gene: TRBJ1-1
abundance: NA